A selection of T cell receptor beta chains follows, all from one sample in a study of shared clonotypes between healthy human individuals. Repertoires were generated with immunoSEQ multiplex PCR, while TCRdb's copy carries only in-frame clones and drops some. The sample includes some 2 million clones, about 95% of them seen just once. Material: naive CD4+ T cells sorted from blood. Every receptor here comes from a young man in good health. CDR3s leave out the opening cysteine and the closing phenylalanine or tryptophan.

V	length	J	CDR3
TRBV7-2	13	TRBJ2-1	ASSPRTGSYNEQF
TRBV7-3	13	TRBJ2-3	ASSLTKVTGNTQY
TRBV18	12	TRBJ1-5	ASSPRDGNQPQH
TRBV19	14	TRBJ1-6	ASSIEGTGGNSPLH
TRBV18	11	TRBJ2-5	ASSRGQQETQY
TRBV2	11	TRBJ1-1	ASTMTPNTEAF
TRBV6-1	11	TRBJ2-5	ASSEGWEGTQY
TRBV28	14	TRBJ2-7	ASSLWGVASSYEQY
TRBV7-9	13	TRBJ2-3	ASTLARGITDTQY
TRBV11-3	14	TRBJ2-2	ASSPGTGGTTGELF
TRBV5-1	11	TRBJ2-2	ASSDRGAGELF
TRBV2	11	TRBJ2-3	AKGLAGTDTQY
TRBV5-4	11	TRBJ1-1	ASSWDWDQLAF
TRBV15	14	TRBJ2-2	ATSRGGLAPTGELF
TRBV5-4	11	TRBJ1-2	ASSPDRGYGYT
TRBV4-1	13	TRBJ2-5	ASSQADRDQETQY